This T cell receptor beta chain was captured in a study of T cells in localized non-small cell lung cancer. The data were produced by immunoSEQ multiplex PCR, yet TCRdb's version contains in-frame clones alone and is incomplete. Of 25,000 to 35,000 clones in the sample, around 90% were seen once. Study observations and caveats: Only one tumor region was sequenced, so heterogeneity remains possible. Uninvolved adjacent lung had the highest recorded T cell clonality, with tumor below it. Median detection of top 100 tumor clones in adjacent lung was 57 clones. Higher adjacent-lung clonality was associated with shorter survival.

With regard to this clone: Its antigen is not known.

The sample consisted of peripheral blood, taken before any cancer treatment. This TCR derives from a woman aged 40-69 years with stage I lung adenocarcinoma.

The CDR3 reads CASNGANYGYTF. The CDR3 bases are TGTGCCAGCAACGGAGCTAACTATGGCTACACCTTC. This rearrangement joins TRBV28 to TRBJ1-2; D unclear. Trimming pared 7 bases from V and 0 bases from J, leaving 6 bases between. Germline CDR1 MDHEN, CDR2 SYDVKM. The CDR3 totals 12 residues.